This T cell receptor (beta chain) was obtained from a study of blood T cell repertoires in COVID-19. Under the authors' procedure: It was from reference gene primer amplification that nucleated cell counts were estimated. Method: immunoSEQ multiplex PCR; TCRdb's copy keeps in-frame clones and lacks some. The V and J calls and clone size are taken from that table; D and trimming were inferred from the DNA. Here the sample spans about 78,000 clones, around nine tenths being singletons. The CDR3 totals 17 residues. This clone has a count of ten or more. The chain employs TRBV21-1 and TRBJ2-3; TRBD1 reflects the table's D call only, with no check against the DNA. TRBV21-1 is recorded as a pseudogene. This TCR derives from a woman aged 60-75 years with acute or convalescent COVID-19. The specimen was peripheral blood. CDR3 region: CASSKAHGQGCTDTQYF. Here the CDR3 DNA reads TGTGCCAGCAGCAAAGCGCATGGACAGGGGTGCACAGATACGCAGTATTTT.